The 10 T cell receptor beta chains given below trace back to one sample, sequenced in a study of cytomegalovirus exposure and HLA in healthy donors. A multiplex PCR was run with 60 Vbeta primers and 13 Jbeta primers. TCRdb's copy holds only in-frame clones and misses some; the assay was immunoSEQ multiplex PCR. The sample lists approximately 150,000 clones, around 68% seen once, with 2.8% in the top ten. The sample consisted of PBMCs. The receptors were gathered from a woman in her thirties or forties in good health and CMV-seropositive.

The chain links TRBV6-6 to TRBJ2-7; 8 bases are shared with TRBD1. The CDR3 runs to 15 residues. CDR1 is MNHNY and CDR2 is SVGAGI in the germline V gene (reference sequence). The J segment lost 3 bases and the V segment lost 6 bases, leaving 10 bases of the junction unmatched. The CDR3 here is CASRRDRGDLYEQYF. For the CDR3, the DNA is TGTGCCAGCAGGAGAGACAGGGGAGACCTCTACGAGCAGTACTTC.

The V and J genes are TRBV18 and TRBJ2-7; D remains ambiguous. V lost 2 bases and J 6 bases, leaving 11 bases between the germline ends. Germline V gene lookup returns CDR1 KGHSH and CDR2 LQKENI. There are 13 residues in the CDR3. Here the CDR3 reads CASSPTEALEQYF. CDR3 DNA sequence: TGTGCCAGCTCACCAACCGAGGCGCTCGAGCAGTACTTC.

The chain recombines TRBV25-1 with TRBJ2-7; D perhaps matches TRBD1 (8 bases). CDR1 is MGHDK, CDR2 SYGVNS, per germline. This CDR3 is built from 16 residues. Trimming took off 3 bases at V and 1 base at J, with 16 bases between the two ends. CDR3 sequence: CASSDFYRGGSYEQYF. Here the CDR3 DNA reads TGTGCCAGCAGTGATTTCTACAGGGGGGGATCCTACGAGCAGTACTTC.

The V gene is TRBV5-8, the J gene TRBJ1-2, with D possibly TRBD1 on 5 matching bases. V was shortened by 3 bases and J by 3 bases, with 6 bases between the two germline ends. In germline, CDR1 is SGHTS, CDR2 YDEGEE. The CDR3 loop spans 12 amino acids. CDR3 sequence: CASSSGYYGYTF. The CDR3 region has the DNA TGTGCCAGCAGCTCAGGGTACTATGGCTACACCTTC.

The chain joins TRBV4-3 to TRBJ1-5, with D unclear. Trimming cost V 0 bases and J 3 bases, with 12 bases left between them. The CDR3 runs 16 residues. Germline-derived CDR1 and CDR2 are LGHNA and YSLEER. The DNA for the CDR3 is TGCGCCAGCAGCCAAGATTTTAACGGGAACAATCAGCCCCAGCATTTT. It encodes CASSQDFNGNNQPQHF.

CDR3 residues: CASSAQRGTYEQYF. The CDR3 coding sequence is TGTGCCAGCAGCGCTCAAAGGGGGACCTACGAGCAGTACTTC. The rearrangement joins TRBV9 to TRBJ2-7; TRBD1 might be the D (6 bases). This CDR3 comprises 14 residues. Trimming stripped 3 bases from V and 2 bases from J, with 12 bases between. Germline V gives CDR1 SGDLS, CDR2 YYNGEE.

This rearrangement joins TRBV5-4 to TRBJ2-1, with a weak D call TRBD1 (5 bases). Trimming cost V 0 bases and J 4 bases, with 11 bases left between them. This CDR3 has 15 amino acids. The germline CDR1 and CDR2 sequences are SGHNT and YYREEE (reference sequence). This CDR3 reads CASSLDRNRYNEQFF. The CDR3 DNA is TGTGCCAGCAGCTTGGACAGGAATAGGTACAATGAGCAGTTCTTC.

J is TRBJ1-5 and V is TRBV6-5; 8 nucleotides agree with TRBD1. Losses at the gene ends were 6 bases for V and 0 bases for J; bases not matched to a gene: 4. Per the germline V gene, CDR1 is MNHEY and CDR2 is SVGAGI. CDR3 length: 15 amino acids. CDR3 amino acids: CASRSTGGSNQPQHF. The CDR3 nucleotides are TGTGCCAGCAGGAGCACAGGGGGTAGCAATCAGCCCCAGCATTTT.

The genes are TRBV4-1 and TRBJ2-7; 7 bases agree with TRBD2. J lost 0 bases, V lost 4 bases, and 9 bases had no gene match. The CDR3 loop spans 16 amino acids. The germline V gene encodes CDR1 MGHRA and CDR2 YSYEKL. The CDR3 DNA reads as TGCGCCAGCAGCCCGGCGGGAGCCTCTAGCTCCTACGAGCAGTACTTC. Protein product: CASSPAGASSSYEQYF.

Judged by abundance, this clone is medium-sized. The chain links TRBV4-3 to TRBJ1-1; no definite D call. The V and J ends lost 2 bases and 5 bases respectively, with 12 bases between them. This CDR3 contains 14 residues. Germline values: CDR1 LGHNA, CDR2 YSLEER. CDR3 amino acids: CASSQPESSTEAFF. For the CDR3, the DNA is TGCGCCAGCAGCCAACCTGAGTCGTCTACTGAAGCTTTCTTT.